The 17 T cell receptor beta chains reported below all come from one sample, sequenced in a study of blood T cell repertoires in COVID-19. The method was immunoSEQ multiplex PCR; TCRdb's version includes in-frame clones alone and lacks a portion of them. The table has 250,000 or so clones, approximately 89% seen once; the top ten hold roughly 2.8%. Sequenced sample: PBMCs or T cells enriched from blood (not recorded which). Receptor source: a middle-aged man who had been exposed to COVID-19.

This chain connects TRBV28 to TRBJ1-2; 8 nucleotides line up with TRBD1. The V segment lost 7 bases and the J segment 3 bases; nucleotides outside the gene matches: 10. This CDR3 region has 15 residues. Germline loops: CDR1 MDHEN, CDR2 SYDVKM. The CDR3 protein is CASKGTGGDYYGYTF. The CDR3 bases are TGTGCCAGCAAGGGGACAGGAGGAGACTACTATGGCTACACCTTC.

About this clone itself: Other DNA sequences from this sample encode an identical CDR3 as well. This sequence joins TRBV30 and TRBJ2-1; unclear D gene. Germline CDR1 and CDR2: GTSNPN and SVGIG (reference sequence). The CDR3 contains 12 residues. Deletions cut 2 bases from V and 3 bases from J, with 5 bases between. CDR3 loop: CAWSPGYNEQFF. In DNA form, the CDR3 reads TGTGCCTGGAGTCCCGGCTACAATGAGCAGTTCTTC.

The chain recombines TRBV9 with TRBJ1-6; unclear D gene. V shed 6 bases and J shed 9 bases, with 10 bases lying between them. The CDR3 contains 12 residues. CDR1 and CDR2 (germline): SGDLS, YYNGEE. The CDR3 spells CASNSPGSPLHF. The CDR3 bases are TGTGCCAGCAATTCCCCGGGTTCACCCCTCCACTTT.

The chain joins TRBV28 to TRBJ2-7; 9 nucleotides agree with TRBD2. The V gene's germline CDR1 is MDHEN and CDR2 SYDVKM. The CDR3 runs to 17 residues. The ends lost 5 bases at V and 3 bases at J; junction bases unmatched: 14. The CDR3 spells CASSNPPGLARIYEQYF. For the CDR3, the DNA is TGTGCCAGCAGTAACCCTCCGGGACTAGCTCGTATCTACGAGCAGTACTTC.

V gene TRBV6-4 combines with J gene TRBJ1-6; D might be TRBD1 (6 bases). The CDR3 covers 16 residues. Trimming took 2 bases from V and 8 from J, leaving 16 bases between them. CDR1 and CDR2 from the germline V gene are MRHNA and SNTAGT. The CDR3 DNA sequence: TGTGCCAGCAGTGACCTGGGGGCAATCGGGTATTCACCCCTCCACTTT. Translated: CASSDLGAIGYSPLHF.

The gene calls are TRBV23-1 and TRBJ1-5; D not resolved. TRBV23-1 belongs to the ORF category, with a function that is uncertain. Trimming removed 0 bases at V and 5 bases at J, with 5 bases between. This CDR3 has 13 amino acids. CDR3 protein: CASSQSSDQPQHF. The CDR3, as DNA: TGCGCCAGCAGTCAATCATCGGATCAGCCCCAGCATTTT.

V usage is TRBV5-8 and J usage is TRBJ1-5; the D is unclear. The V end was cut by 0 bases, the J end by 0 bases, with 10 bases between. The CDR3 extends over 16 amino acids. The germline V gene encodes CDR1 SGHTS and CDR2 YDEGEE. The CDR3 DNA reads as TGTGCCAGCAGCTTGGAAAACAGATATAGCAATCAGCCCCAGCATTTT. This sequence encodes CASSLENRYSNQPQHF.

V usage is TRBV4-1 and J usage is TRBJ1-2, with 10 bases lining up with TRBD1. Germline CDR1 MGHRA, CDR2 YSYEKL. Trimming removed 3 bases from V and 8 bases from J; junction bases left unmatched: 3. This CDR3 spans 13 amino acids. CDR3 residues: CASSHRTGGGYTF. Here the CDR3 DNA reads TGCGCCAGCAGCCACCGGACAGGGGGAGGCTACACCTTC.

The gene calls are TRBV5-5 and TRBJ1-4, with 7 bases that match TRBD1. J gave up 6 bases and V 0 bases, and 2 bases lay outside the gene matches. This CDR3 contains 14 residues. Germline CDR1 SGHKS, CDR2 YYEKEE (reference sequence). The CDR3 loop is CASSLGQGDEKLFF. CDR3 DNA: TGTGCCAGCAGCTTGGGACAGGGAGATGAAAAACTGTTTTTT.

CDR3 residues: CASSQVIPRRTSGSTDTQYF. CDR3 DNA sequence: TGCGCCAGCAGCCAAGTCATACCCCGACGGACTAGCGGTAGCACAGATACGCAGTATTTT. The gene calls are TRBV4-3 and TRBJ2-3, with TRBD2 matching over 10 bases. J gave up 0 bases and V 1 base, and 13 bases lay outside the gene matches. The CDR3 loop spans 20 amino acids. Germline-derived CDR1 and CDR2 are LGHNA and YSLEER.

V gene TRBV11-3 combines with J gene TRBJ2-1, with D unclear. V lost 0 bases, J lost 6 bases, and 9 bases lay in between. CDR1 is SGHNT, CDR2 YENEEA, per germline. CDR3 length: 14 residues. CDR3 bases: TGTGCCAGCAGCTTAGATCGCGTAAGCAATGAGCAGTTCTTC. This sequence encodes CASSLDRVSNEQFF.

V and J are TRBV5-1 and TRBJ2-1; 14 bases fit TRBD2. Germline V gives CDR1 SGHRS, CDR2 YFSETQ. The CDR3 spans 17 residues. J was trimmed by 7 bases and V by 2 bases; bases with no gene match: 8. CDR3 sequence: CASSFWTSGRRENEQFF. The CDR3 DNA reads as TGCGCCAGCAGCTTTTGGACTAGCGGGAGGCGTGAGAATGAGCAGTTCTTC.

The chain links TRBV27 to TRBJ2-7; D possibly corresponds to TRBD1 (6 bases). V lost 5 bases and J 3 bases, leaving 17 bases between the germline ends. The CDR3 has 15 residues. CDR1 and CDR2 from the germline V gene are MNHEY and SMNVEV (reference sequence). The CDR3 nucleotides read TGTGCCAGCAGTGACCAGGGGACACACCTCTACGAGCAGTACTTC. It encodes CASSDQGTHLYEQYF.

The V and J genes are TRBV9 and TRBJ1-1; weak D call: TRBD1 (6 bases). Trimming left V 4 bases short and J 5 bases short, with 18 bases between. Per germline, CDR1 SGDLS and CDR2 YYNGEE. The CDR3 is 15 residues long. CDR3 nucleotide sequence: TGTGCCAGCAGCACCAACGACAGGTTTGGGACTGAAGCTTTCTTT. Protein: CASSTNDRFGTEAFF.

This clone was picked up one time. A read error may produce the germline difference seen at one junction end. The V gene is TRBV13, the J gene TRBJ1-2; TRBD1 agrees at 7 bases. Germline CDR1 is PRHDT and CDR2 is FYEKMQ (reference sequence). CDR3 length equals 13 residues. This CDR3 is CASTLQGTYGYTF. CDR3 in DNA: TGTGCCAGCACCTTACAGGGGACCTATGGCTACACCTTC.

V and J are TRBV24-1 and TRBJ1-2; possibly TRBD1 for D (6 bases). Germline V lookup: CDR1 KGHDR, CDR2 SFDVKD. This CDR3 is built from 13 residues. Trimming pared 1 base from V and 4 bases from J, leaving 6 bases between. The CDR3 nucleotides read TGTGCCACCAGTGATTTAGGGGGCTATGGCTACACCTTC. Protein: CATSDLGGYGYTF.

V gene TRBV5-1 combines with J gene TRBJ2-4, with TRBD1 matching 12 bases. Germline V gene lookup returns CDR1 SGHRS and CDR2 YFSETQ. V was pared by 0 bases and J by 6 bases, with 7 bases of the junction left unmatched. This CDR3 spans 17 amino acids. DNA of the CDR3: TGCGCCAGCAGCTTGGGGTTCTTGGGACAGGGGGCAAACATTCAGTACTTC. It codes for CASSLGFLGQGANIQYF.